This record concerns one T cell receptor beta chain sequence. Its target is not known. This record comes from a study of vaccination effects on CD4 cells after COVID-19. Background on the study: Sequencing was preceded by expansion of antigen-specific CD4+ T cells with viral peptide pools in the ViraFEST assay. The cohort was immunized with two doses of either the BNT162b2 or mRNA-1273 vaccine.

V gave up 4 bases and J gave up 0 bases; unmatched junction bases: 6. Germline V CDR1 and CDR2: GTSNPN, SVGIG (reference sequence). The CDR3 spans 15 residues. Produced via immunoSEQ multiplex PCR; TCRdb's table is partial and in-frame only. The sample lists tens of thousands of clones; nearly 75% were seen once. When less than 13 days of culture had elapsed, CD4+ T cells were isolated. This clonotype was sampled from a human donor who received a COVID-19 vaccine. V is TRBV30 and J is TRBJ1-3; 7 nucleotides align to TRBD1. Sequencing was performed on CD4+ T cells from PBMCs cultured without peptide, taken before COVID-19 vaccination. CDR3 sequence reads: CAWTRDSSSGNTIYF. The CDR3 DNA is TGTGCCTGGACCCGGGACAGTTCCTCTGGAAACACCATATATTTT.